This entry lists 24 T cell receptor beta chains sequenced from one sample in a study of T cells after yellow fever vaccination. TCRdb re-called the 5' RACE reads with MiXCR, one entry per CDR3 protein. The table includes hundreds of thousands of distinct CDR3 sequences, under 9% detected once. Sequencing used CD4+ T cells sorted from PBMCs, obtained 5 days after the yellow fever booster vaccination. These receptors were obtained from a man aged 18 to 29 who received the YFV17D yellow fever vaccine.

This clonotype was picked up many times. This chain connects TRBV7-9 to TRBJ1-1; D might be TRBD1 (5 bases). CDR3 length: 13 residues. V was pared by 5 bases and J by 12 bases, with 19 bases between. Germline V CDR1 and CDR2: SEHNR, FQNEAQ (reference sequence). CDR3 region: CASSARTGTETFF. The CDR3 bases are TGTGCCAGCAGCGCGCGGACCGGGACCGAAACTTTCTTT. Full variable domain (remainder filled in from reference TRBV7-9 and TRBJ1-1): DTGVSQNPRHKITKRGQNVTFRCDPISEHNRLYWYRQTLGQGPEFLTYFQNEAQLEKSRLLSDRFSAERPKGSFSTLEIQRTEQGDSAMYLCASSARTGTETFFGQGTRLTVV.

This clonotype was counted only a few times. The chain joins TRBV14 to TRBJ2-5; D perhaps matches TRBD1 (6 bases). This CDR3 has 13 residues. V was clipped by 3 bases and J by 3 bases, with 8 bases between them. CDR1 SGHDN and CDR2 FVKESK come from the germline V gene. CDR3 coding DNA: TGTGCCAGCAGCCACCGGGACAAAGAGACCCAGTACTTC. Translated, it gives CASSHRDKETQYF.

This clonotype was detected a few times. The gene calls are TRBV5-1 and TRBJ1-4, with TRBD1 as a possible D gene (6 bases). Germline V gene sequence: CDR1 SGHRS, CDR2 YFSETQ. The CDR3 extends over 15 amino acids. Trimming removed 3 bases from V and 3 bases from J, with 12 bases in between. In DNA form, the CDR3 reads TGCGCCAGCAGCTACGGACAGCTACCTAATGAAAAACTGTTTTTT. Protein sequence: CASSYGQLPNEKLFF.

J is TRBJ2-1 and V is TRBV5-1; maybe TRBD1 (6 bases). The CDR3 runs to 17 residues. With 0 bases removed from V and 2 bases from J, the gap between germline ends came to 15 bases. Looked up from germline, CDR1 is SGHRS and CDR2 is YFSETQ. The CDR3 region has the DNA TGCGCCAGCAGCTTGGGGACGTGGGACAACCCCTACAATGAGCAGTTCTTC. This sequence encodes CASSLGTWDNPYNEQFF. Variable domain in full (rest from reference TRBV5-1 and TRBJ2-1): KAGVTQTPRYLIKTRGQQVTLSCSPISGHRSVSWYQQTPGQGLQFLFEYFSETQRNKGNFPGRFSGRQFSNSRSEMNVSTLELGDSALYLCASSLGTWDNPYNEQFFGPGTRLTVL.

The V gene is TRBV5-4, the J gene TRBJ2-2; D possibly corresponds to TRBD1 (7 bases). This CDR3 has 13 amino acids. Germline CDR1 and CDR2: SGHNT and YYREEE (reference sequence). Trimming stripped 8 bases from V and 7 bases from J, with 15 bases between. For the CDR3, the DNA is TGTGCCAGTGCGCTCCAGGGGGGCGGGGAGCTGTTTTTT. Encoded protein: CASALQGGGELFF.

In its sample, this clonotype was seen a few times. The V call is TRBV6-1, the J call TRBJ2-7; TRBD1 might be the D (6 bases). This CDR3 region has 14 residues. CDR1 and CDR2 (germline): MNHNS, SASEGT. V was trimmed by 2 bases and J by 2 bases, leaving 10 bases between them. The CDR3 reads CASSESRGTYEQYV. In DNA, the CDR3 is TGTGCCAGCAGTGAATCCAGGGGAACCTACGAGCAGTACGTC.

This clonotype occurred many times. The CDR3 coding sequence is TGTGCCAGCAGCTCGAATATGTGGGGAGGATACAATGAGCAGTTCTTC. Protein: CASSSNMWGGYNEQFF. V and J are TRBV7-2 and TRBJ2-1; D may be TRBD2 (6 bases). The CDR3 runs to 16 residues. The germline V gene encodes CDR1 SGHTA and CDR2 FQGNSA. Trimming removed 4 bases from V and 4 bases from J, with 17 bases in between.

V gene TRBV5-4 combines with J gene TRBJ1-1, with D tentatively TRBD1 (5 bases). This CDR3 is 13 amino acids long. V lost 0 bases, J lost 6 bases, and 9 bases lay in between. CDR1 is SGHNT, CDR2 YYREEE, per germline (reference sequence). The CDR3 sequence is CASSLEGYSEAFF. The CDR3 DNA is TGTGCCAGCAGCTTGGAGGGGTACTCTGAAGCTTTCTTT.

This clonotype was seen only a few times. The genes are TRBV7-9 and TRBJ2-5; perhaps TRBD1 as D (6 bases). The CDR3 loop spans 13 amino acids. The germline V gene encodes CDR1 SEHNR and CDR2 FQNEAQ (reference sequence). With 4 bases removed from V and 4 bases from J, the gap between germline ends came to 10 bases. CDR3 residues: CASSSVTGETQYF. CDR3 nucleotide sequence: TGTGCCAGCAGCTCAGTGACAGGAGAGACCCAGTACTTC.

CDR3 bases: TGTGCCAGCAGCCTCGGACAGGAGAACTATGGCTACACCTTC. Protein product: CASSLGQENYGYTF. The chain joins TRBV5-4 to TRBJ1-2; 7 bases line up with TRBD1. The ends lost 4 bases at V and 2 bases at J; junction bases unmatched: 5. The CDR3 runs to 14 residues. Per the germline V gene, CDR1 is SGHNT and CDR2 is YYREEE (reference sequence).

The CDR3 DNA reads TGTGCCAGCAGCTTCATAAAAAGTGAGCAGTTCTTC. Translating it yields CASSFIKSEQFF. V is TRBV5-4 and J is TRBJ2-1, with D uncertain. The CDR3 has 12 residues. Germline assignment: CDR1 SGHNT and CDR2 YYREEE (reference sequence). Trimming took off 2 bases at V and 9 bases at J, with 9 bases between the two ends. The whole variable domain, remainder taken from reference TRBV5-4 and TRBJ2-1, is ETGVTQSPTHLIKTRGQQVTLRCSSQSGHNTVSWYQQALGQGPQFIFQYYREEENGRGNFPPRFSGLQFPNYSSELNVNALELDDSALYLCASSFIKSEQFFGPGTRLTVL.

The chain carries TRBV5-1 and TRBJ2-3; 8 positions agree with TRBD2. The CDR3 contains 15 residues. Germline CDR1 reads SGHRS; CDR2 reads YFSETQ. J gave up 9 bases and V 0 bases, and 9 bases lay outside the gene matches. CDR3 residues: CASSLERGFIGTQYF. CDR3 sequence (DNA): TGCGCCAGCAGCTTGGAGCGGGGGTTCATAGGGACGCAGTATTTT.

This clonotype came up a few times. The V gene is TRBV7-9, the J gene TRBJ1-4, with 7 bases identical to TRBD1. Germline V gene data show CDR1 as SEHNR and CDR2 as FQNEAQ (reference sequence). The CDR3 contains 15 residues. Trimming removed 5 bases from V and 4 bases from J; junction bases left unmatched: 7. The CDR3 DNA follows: TGTGCCAGCAGCGGAAAGGGGGCTAATAATGAAAAACTGTTTTTT. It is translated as CASSGKGANNEKLFF.

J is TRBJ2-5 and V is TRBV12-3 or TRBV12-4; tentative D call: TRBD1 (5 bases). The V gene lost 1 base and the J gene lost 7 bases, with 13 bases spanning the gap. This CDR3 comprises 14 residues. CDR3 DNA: TGTGCCAGCAGTTTAGTTGACAGATCAGGGACCCAGTACTTC. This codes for CASSLVDRSGTQYF.

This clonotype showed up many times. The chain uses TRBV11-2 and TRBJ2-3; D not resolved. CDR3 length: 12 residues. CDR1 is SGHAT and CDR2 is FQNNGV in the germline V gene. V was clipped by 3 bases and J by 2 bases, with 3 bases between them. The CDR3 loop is CASSFVTDTQYF. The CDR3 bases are TGTGCCAGCAGCTTCGTCACAGATACGCAGTATTTT.

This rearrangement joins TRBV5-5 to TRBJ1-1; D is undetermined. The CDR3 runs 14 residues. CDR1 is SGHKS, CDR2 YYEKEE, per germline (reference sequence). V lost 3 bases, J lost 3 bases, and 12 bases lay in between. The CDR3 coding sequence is TGTGCCAGCAGCTCTACAGCGGGTTACACTGAAGCTTTCTTT. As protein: CASSSTAGYTEAFF.

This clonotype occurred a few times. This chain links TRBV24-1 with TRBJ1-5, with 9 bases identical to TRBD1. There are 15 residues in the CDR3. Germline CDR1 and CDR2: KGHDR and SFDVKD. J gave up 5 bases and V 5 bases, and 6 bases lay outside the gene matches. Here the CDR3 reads CATSAGDRVDQPQHF. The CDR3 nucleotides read TGTGCCACCAGTGCTGGGGACAGGGTGGATCAGCCCCAGCATTTT.

The CDR3 DNA reads TGTGCCAGCTCACCACGATTGGGACAGGGTAAAGAGACCCAGTACTTC. Translated, it gives CASSPRLGQGKETQYF. This chain uses TRBV18 with TRBJ2-5; 9 bases line up with TRBD1. Trimming removed 1 base from V and 3 bases from J; junction bases left unmatched: 6. Germline CDR1 is KGHSH and CDR2 is LQKENI. The CDR3 extends over 16 amino acids.

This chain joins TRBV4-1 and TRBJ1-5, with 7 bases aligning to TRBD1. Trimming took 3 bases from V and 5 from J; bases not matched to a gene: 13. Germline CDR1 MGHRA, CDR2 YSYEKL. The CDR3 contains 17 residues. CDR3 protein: CASSHPAGRGQDQPQHF. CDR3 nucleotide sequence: TGCGCCAGCAGCCACCCCGCGGGGAGGGGGCAGGATCAGCCCCAGCATTTT.

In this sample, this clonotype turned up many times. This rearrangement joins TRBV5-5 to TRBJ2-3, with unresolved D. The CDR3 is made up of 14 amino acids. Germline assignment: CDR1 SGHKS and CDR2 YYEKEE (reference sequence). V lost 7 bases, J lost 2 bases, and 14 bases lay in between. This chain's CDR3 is CASALFIPTDTQYF. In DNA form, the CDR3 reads TGTGCCAGCGCCCTATTTATACCCACAGATACGCAGTATTTT.

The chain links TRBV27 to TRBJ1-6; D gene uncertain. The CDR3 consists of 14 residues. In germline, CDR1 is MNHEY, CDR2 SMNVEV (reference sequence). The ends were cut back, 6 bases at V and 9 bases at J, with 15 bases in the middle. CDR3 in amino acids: CASRQVASLSPLHF. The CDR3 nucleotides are TGTGCCAGCAGGCAGGTCGCTTCGCTTTCACCCCTCCACTTT.

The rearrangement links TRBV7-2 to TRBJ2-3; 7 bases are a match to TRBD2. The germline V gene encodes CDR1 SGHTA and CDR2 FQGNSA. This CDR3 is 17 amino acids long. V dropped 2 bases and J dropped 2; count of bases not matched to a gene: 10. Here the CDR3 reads CASSLKSQRGFTDTQYF. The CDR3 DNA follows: TGTGCCAGCAGCTTAAAGTCCCAGCGGGGATTCACAGATACGCAGTATTTT.

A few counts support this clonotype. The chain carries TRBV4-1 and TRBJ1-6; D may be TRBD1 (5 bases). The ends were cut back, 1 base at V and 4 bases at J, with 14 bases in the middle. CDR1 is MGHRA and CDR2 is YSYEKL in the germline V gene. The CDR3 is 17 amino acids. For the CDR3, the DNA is TGCGCCAGCAGCCAAGCCGGCAGAGGGGCTTATAATTCACCCCTCCACTTT. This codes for CASSQAGRGAYNSPLHF.

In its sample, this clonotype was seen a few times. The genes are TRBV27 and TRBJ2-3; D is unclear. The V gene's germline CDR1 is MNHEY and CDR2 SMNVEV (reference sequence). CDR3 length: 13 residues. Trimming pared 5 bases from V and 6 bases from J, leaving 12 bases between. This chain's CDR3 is CASSHRQADTQYF. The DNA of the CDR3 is TGTGCCAGCAGTCACCGTCAGGCCGATACGCAGTATTTT.